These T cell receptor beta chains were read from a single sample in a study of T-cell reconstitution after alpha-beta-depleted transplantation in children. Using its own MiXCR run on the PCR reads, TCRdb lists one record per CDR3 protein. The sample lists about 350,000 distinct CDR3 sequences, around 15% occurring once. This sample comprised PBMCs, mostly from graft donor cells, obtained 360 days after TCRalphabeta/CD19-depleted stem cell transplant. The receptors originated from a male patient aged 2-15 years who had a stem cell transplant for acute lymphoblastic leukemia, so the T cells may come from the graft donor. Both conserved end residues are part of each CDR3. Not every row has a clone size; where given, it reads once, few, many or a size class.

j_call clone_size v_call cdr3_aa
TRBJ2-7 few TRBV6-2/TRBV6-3 CASSFGFEQYF
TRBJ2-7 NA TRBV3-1 CASSTTGTPYSYEQYF
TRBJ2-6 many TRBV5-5 CASSLSGSGANVLTF
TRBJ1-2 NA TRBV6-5 CASSLNDRGHYGYTF
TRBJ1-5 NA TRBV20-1 CSARPLEGQPQHF
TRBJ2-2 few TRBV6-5 CASSYPLAGGPRTGELFF
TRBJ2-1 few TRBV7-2 CASSSDWVSPYNEQFF
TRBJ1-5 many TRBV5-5 CASSLGYSNQPQHF
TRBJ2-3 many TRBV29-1 CSVERSQGYSDTQYF
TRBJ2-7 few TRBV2 CASSEAAGAYEQYF
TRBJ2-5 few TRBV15 CATSRALATQYF
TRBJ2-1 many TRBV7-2 CASSAGLYNEQFF
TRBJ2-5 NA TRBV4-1 CASSQEIQYQETQYF
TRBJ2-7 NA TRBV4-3 CASSQDPTDTYEQYF
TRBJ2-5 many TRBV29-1 CSVATGFQETQYF
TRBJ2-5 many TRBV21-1 CASSNGGPWYQETQYF
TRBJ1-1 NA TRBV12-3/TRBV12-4 CASMDTMNTEAFF